This section outlines one T cell receptor beta chain sequence together with its context. The data were taken from a study of control samples from healthy donors and cancer patients. Here immunoSEQ multiplex PCR was the method, and the copy in TCRdb shows in-frame clones only, minus some. The sample has around 52,000 clones, about 91% seen once. The J segment lost 14 bases and the V segment lost 1 base, leaving 7 bases of the junction unmatched. The CDR3 loop spans 13 amino acids. The germline gives CDR1 LNHDA, CDR2 SQIVND (reference sequence). This TCR derives from a man aged 25 to 40 with colorectal cancer. The gene calls are TRBV19 and TRBJ2-3; 9 bases agree with TRBD2. What was sequenced was PBMCs. As DNA, the CDR3 is TGTGCCAGTAGTATAGGGCGAACTAGCGGGCGGTATTTT. It is translated as CASSIGRTSGRYF.